This record covers a single TCR beta chain. The antigen is not known. This record belongs to a study of cytomegalovirus exposure and HLA in healthy donors. Whole-study context: T cells numbering around 170 million yielded 100 million to 120 million unique TCR beta sequences in an earlier analysis.

The PCR made use of 60 Vbeta and 13 Jbeta primers. Clones were read by immunoSEQ multiplex PCR, and TCRdb kept only the in-frame ones, dropping some. The sample consists of 150,000 or so clones, under 85% of them appearing once. Study-wide results and limits: Roughly uniform depth of sequencing across donors was assumed in presence/absence analyses. The records held CMV serostatus as the only immune exposure information.

This CDR3 has 14 amino acids. Germline V gives CDR1 LNHDA, CDR2 SQIVND (reference sequence). V lost 3 bases and J lost 5, with 13 bases in between. The sequenced material came from PBMCs. This chain links TRBV19 with TRBJ1-1; tentatively, D is TRBD1 (5 bases). The sequence derives from a human donor in good health. The CDR3 DNA is TGTGCCAGTAGTATTCGAAGGGGAAGAACTGAAGCTTTCTTT. Protein: CASSIRRGRTEAFF.